Listed below are T cell receptor beta chains from one sample, sequenced in a study of T cells in localized non-small cell lung cancer. Profiling relied on immunoSEQ multiplex PCR, and the TCRdb table lists in-frame clones only, not all of them. Here the sample spans around 78,000 clones, approximately 90% being singletons. The material was peripheral blood, obtained before any cancer treatment. These receptors all come from a woman aged 35 to 70 with stage I squamous cell lung carcinoma. Each CDR3 is given with its conserved first and last residue. A D gene is named only where the DNA matches it firmly. Clone size appears in some rows only: once, few, many, or a class for an expanded clone.

TRBJ1-3 15 TRBV18 NA NA TGTGCCAGCTCACCCGGGACGGTCTCTGGAAACACCATATATTTT CASSPGTVSGNTIYF
TRBJ1-1 14 TRBV6-1 NA NA TGTGCCAGCAGTGAAGCGTGGGTGGGCACTGAAGCTTTCTTT CASSEAWVGTEAFF
TRBJ1-2 12 TRBV19 once NA TGTGCCAGTACTATTGCGCGGGGAGGCTACACCTTC CASTIARGGYTF
TRBJ2-7 15 TRBV9 NA NA TGTGCCAGCAGCGTAGCGGGAGATTACTCCTACGAGCAGTACTTC CASSVAGDYSYEQYF
TRBJ1-3 16 TRBV7-9 NA NA TGTGCCAGCACCTCCTCCGGTTCGTTCTCTGGAAACACCATATATTTT CASTSSGSFSGNTIYF
TRBJ1-4 14 TRBV13 NA TRBD1 TGTGCCAGCAGCTTACGGACAGGGGATGAAAAACTGTTTTTT CASSLRTGDEKLFF
TRBJ1-5 15 TRBV5-6 NA NA TGTGCCAGCAGCTTTGGGGGCTATAGCAATCAGCCCCAGCATTTT CASSFGGYSNQPQHF
TRBJ1-5 15 TRBV7-9 NA NA TGTGCCAGCAGCGCCGCCGGGGGGGCCGCTGAGCCCCAGCATTTT CASSAAGGAAEPQHF
TRBJ2-3 16 TRBV5-1 few TRBD1 TGCGCCAGCAGCTTTGGACAGGGAACTCTCACAGATACGCAGTATTTT CASSFGQGTLTDTQYF
TRBJ2-7 15 TRBV6-6 NA NA TGTGCCAGCAGTTACACCACCGGCCTAACCTACGAGCAGTACTTC CASSYTTGLTYEQYF